This TCR beta chain stems from a study of blood T cell dynamics during melanoma immunotherapy. General study points: Disease-control patients' PBMC repertoires became either more clonal or more diverse at W3. Clones driving repertoire changes may be melanoma-specific or general immune activation.

This clone appeared once. What it binds is not known. Time point specified: week 3, after first cycle of checkpoint inhibitor. Patients with prior systemic cancer treatment, concomitant immunosuppressants, or other active malignancies were excluded. A fixed DNA input of about 350 ng was used per bulk PBMC sample. Profiling relied on immunoSEQ multiplex PCR, and the TCRdb table lists in-frame clones only, not all of them. The table records about 10,000 clones, around nine tenths of them present only once. V lost 8 bases and J lost 10, with 20 bases in between. CDR3 length: 13 residues. Germline CDR1 is MNHEY and CDR2 is SVGAGI.

The chain joins TRBV6-5 to TRBJ1-2; D not certain. The sequence was obtained from a human donor with melanoma. The starting material was blood, obtained from a patient treated with checkpoint blockade. CDR3 sequence: CASRKAGKESYTF. The CDR3 bases are TGTGCCAGCCGAAAGGCAGGAAAGGAATCCTACACCTTC.